What follows is one T cell receptor (beta chain) and its context. Its antigen is undetermined. Indicated time point: pretreatment peripheral blood. Per-patient samples, pretreatment and on-treatment, numbered 1 to 8. The table came from immunoSEQ multiplex PCR; TCRdb's copy has only in-frame clones and leaves some out. The sample has about 95,000 clones, 85% to 90% seen once; the top ten hold approximately 1.5%. The sample originates from a study of PD-L1 blockade in urothelial cancer. Whole-study context: Patients' histories included 0 to 3 prior chemotherapy regimens. Blood samples had a median of approximately 150,000 T cells, 80,000 to 100,000 unique TCRs, and clonality around 0.08.

Study-wide results and caveats: Pretreatment blood TCR clonality under the median forecast improved survival.

Germline lookup yields CDR1 SEHNR and CDR2 FQNEAQ (reference sequence). There are 15 residues in the CDR3. V was pared by 1 base and J by 4 bases, with 11 bases between. This receptor was taken from a man in his sixties with urothelial cancer. The sequenced sample was PBMCs, obtained around atezolizumab (anti-PD-L1) treatment. The V call is TRBV7-9, the J call TRBJ1-5; the D gene is possibly TRBD1 (6 bases). CDR3 sequence (DNA): TGTGCCAGCAGCTTAGGCGACAGGTTAAATCAGCCCCAGCATTTT. Translated, it gives CASSLGDRLNQPQHF.